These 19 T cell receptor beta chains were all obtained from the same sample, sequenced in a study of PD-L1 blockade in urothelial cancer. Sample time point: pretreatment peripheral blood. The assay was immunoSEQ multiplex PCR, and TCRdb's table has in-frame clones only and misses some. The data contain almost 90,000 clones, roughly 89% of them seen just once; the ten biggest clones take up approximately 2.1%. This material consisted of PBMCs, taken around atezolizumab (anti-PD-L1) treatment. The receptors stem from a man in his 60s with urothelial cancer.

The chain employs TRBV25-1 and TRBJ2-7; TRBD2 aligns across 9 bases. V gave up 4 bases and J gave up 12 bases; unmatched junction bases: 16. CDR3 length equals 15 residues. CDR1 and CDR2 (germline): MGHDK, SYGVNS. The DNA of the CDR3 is TGTGCCAGCAGTGTTAGCGGGGGAACCTCTCTAATAGCGTACTTC. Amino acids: CASSVSGGTSLIAYF.

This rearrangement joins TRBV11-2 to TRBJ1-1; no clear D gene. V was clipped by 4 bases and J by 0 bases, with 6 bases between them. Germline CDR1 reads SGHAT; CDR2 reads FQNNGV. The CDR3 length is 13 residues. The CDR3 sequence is CASSSQMNTEAFF. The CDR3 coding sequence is TGTGCCAGCAGCTCTCAGATGAACACTGAAGCTTTCTTT.

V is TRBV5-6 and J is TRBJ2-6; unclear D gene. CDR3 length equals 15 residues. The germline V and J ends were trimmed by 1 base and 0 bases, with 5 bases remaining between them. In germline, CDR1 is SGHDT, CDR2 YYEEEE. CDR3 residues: CASSLRSSGANVLTF. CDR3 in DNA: TGTGCCAGCAGCTTGCGGAGCTCTGGGGCCAACGTCCTGACTTTC.

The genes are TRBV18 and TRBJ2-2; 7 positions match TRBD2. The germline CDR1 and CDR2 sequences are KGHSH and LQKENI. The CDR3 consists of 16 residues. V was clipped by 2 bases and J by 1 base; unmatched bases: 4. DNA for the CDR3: TGTGCCAGCTCACCAGGGATAGCGGGGAACACCGGGGAGCTGTTTTTT. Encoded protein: CASSPGIAGNTGELFF.

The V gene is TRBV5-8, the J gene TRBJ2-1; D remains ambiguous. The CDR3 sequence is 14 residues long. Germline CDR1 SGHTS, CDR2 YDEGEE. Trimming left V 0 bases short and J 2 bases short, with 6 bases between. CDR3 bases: TGTGCCAGCAGCTTGGGCGCAACCTACAATGAGCAGTTCTTC. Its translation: CASSLGATYNEQFF.

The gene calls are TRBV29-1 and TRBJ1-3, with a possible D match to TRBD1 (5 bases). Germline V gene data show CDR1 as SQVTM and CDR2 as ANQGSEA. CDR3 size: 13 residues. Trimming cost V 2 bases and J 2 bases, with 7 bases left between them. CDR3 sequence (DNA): TGCAGCGTTGAAAGACAGACTGGAAACACCATATATTTT. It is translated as CSVERQTGNTIYF.

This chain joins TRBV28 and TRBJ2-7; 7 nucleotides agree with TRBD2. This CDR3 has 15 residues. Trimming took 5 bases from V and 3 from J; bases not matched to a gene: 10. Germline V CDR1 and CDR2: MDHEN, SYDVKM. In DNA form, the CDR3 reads TGTGCCAGCAGTGGACCCGGGACTAAATTCTACGAGCAGTACTTC. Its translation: CASSGPGTKFYEQYF.

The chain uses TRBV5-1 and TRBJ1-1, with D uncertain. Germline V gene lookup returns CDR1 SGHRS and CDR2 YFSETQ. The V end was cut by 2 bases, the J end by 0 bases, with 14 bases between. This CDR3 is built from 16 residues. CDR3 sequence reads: CASSLGGSGMNTEAFF. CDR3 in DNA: TGCGCCAGCAGCTTAGGAGGGTCTGGAATGAACACTGAAGCTTTCTTT. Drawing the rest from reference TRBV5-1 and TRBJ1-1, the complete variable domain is KAGVTQTPRYLIKTRGQQVTLSCSPISGHRSVSWYQQTPGQGLQFLFEYFSETQRNKGNFPGRFSGRQFSNSRSEMNVSTLELGDSALYLCASSLGGSGMNTEAFFGQGTRLTVV.

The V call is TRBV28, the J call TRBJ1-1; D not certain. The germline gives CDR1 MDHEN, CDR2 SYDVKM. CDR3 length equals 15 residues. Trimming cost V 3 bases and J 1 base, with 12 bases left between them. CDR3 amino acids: CASSFSGSGNTEAFF. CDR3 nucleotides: TGTGCCAGCAGTTTCTCGGGGTCGGGGAACACTGAAGCTTTCTTT.

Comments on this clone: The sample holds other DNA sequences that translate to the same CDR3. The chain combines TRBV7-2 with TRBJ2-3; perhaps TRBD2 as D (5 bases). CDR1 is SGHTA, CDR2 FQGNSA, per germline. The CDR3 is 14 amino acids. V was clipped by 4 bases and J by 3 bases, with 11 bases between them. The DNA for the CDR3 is TGTGCCAGCAGCTCCAGCGGACTGACAGATACGCAGTATTTT. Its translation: CASSSSGLTDTQYF.

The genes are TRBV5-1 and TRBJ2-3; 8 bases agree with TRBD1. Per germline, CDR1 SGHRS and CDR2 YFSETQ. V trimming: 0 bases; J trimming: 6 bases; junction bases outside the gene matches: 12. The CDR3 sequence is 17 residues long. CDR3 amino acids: CASSLGSVGTGQDTQYF. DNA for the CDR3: TGCGCCAGCAGCTTGGGTTCCGTGGGGACAGGTCAGGATACGCAGTATTTT.

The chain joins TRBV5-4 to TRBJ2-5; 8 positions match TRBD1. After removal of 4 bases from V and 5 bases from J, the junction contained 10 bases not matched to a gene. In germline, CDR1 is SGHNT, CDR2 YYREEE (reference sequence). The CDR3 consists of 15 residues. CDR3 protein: CASSNGQGVWETQYF. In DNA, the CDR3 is TGTGCCAGCAGCAACGGACAGGGAGTATGGGAGACCCAGTACTTC.

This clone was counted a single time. The CDR3 DNA sequence: TGTGCCAGCAGTACATGGGAGACCCAGTACTTC. This translates into CASSTWETQYF. The chain combines TRBV27 with TRBJ2-5; D is unresolved. Germline V CDR1 and CDR2: MNHEY, SMNVEV (reference sequence). This CDR3 contains 11 residues. Trimming cost V 5 bases and J 5 bases, with 6 bases left between them.

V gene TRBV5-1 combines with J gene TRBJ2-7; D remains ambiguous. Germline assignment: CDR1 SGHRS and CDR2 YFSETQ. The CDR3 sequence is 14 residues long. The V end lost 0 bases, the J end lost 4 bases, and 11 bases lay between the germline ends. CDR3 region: CASSLDGSEYEQYF. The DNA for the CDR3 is TGCGCCAGCAGCTTGGATGGGTCGGAGTACGAGCAGTACTTC.

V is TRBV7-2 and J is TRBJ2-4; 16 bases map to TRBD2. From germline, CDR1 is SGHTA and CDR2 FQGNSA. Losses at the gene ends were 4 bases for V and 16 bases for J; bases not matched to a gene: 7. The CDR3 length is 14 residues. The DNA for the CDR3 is TGTGCCAGCAGCTGGGGACTAGCGGGAGGGCATAAATACTTC. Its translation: CASSWGLAGGHKYF.

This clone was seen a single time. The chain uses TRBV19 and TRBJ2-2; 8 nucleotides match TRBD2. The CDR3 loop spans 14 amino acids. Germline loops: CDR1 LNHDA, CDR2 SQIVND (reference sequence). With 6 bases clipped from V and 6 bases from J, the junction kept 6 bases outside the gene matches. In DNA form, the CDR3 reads TGTGCCAGTAGACGACGGGGGGGCCCCGGGGAGCTGTTTTTT. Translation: CASRRRGGPGELFF.

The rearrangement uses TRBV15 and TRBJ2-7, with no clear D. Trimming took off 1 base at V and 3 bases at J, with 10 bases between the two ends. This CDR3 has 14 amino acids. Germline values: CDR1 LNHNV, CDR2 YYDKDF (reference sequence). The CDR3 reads CATSRGRKNYEQYF. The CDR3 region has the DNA TGTGCCACCAGCAGAGGGAGAAAGAACTACGAGCAGTACTTC.

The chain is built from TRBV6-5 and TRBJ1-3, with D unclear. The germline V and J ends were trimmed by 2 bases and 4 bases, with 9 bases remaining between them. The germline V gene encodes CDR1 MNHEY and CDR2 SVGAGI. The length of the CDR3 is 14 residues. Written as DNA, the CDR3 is TGTGCCAGCAGTTACCTATCCGGGGGAAACACCATATATTTT. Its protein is CASSYLSGGNTIYF.

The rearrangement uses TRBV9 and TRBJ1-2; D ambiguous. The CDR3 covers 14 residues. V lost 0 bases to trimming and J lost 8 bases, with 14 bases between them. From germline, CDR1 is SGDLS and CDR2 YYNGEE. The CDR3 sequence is CASSVAEEVGGYTF. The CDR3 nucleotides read TGTGCCAGCAGCGTAGCTGAGGAGGTCGGAGGCTACACCTTC.